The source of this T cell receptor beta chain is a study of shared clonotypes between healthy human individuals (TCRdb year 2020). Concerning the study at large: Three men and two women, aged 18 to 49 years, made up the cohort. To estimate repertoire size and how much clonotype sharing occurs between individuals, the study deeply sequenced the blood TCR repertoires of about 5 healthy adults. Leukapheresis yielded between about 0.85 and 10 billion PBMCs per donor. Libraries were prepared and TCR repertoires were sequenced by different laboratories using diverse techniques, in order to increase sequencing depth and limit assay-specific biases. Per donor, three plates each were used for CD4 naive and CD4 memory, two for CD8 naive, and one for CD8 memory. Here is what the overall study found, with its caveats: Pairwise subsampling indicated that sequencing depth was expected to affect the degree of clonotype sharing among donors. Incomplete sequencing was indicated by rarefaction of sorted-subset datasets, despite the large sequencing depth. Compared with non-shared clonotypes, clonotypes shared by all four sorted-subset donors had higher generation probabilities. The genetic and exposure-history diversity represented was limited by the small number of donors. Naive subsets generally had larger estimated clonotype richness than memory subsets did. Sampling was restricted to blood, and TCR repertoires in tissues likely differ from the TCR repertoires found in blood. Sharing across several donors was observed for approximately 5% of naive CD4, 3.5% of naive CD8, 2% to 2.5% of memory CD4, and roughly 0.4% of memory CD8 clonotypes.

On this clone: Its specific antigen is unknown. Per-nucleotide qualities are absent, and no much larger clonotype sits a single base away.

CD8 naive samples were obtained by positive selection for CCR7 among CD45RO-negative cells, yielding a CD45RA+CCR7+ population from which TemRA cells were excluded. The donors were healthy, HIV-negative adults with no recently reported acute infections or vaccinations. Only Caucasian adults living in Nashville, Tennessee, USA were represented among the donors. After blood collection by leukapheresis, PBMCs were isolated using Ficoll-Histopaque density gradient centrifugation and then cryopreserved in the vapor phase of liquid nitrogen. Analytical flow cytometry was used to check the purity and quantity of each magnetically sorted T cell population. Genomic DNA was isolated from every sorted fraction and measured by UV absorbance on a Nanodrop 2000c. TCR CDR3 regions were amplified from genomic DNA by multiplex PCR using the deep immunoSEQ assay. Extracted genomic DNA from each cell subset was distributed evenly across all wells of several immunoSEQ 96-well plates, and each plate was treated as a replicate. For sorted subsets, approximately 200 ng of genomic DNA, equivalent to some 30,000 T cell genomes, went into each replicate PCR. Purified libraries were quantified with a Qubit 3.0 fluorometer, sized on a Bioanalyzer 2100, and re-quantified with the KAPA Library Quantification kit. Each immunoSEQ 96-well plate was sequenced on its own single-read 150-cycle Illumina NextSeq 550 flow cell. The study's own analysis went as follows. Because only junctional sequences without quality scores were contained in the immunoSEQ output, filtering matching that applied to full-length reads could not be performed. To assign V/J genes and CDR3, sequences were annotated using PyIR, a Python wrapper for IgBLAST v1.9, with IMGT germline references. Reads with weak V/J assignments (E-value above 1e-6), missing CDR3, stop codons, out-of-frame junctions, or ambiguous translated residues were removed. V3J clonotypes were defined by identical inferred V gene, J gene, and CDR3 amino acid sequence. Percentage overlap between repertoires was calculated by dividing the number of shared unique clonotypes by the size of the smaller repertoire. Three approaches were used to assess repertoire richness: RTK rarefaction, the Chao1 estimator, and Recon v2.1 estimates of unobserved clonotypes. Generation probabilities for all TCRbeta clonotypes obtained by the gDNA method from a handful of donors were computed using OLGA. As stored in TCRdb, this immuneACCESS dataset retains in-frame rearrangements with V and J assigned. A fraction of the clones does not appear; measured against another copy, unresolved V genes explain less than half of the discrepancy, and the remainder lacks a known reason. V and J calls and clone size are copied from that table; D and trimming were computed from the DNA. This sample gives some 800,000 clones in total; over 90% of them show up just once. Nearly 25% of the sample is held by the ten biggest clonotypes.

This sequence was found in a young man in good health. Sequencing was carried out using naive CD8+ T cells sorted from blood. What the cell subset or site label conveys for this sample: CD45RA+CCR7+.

DNA sequence: TGTGCCAGCACTCTACAGGGGCCGACCGGGGAGCTGTTTTTT. Its product reads: CASTLQGPTGELFF. The chain couples TRBV11-2 to TRBJ2-2; the central 7 bases match TRBD1. The germline V gene yields SGHAT for CDR1 and FQNNGV for CDR2. The CDR3 covers 14 residues, taking in both the cysteine and the phenylalanine. CDR3 DNA only is kept here, 42 bases in frame from base 1. Clipping removes 7 bases from V and 5 bases from J, with 7 as the unmatched junction base count.